Given below is one T cell receptor beta chain in context. Its recognized antigen is unknown. No base-level quality is on record; no much larger clone is a single base apart. These data are taken from a study of blood T cell repertoires in COVID-19 (dated by TCRdb to 2020 to 2022). About the investigation overall: Samples from collaborators originated in the United States, Italy and Spain and spanned both the acute and convalescent phases of COVID-19. Where HLA class I and class II types were available, the types were taken from metadata supplied by the sample provider, not from assay-based typing. Nearly every sample came with metadata listing a de-identified subject ID, COVID-19 status, age in years and sex. Deeply sampled blood TCRbeta repertoires from subjects exposed to, actively infected with, or recovered from COVID-19 were included in the dataset. The prospective study material was composed of cDNA or gDNA derived from T cells, B-cell-depleted T cells, or PBMCs. Samples were obtained from the ongoing ImmuneRACE study (first 160 participants) and from about 1,300 subjects provided by 6 global collaborators. The repertoires were made available in a free public database intended to serve as a resource for research on the immune response to SARS-CoV-2. Study-level results and caveats: Clinical and demographic metadata were provided uncurated, with the amount varying by source and participant.

Relative to germline, V is missing 5 bases and J is missing 9 bases, with 10 bases of the junction outside any gene match. The CDR3, cysteine through phenylalanine, is 15 amino acids long. CDR3 DNA only is kept here, 45 bases in frame from base 1. Taken from the germline V gene, the CDR1 and CDR2 loops are SNHLY and FYNNEI. TCRbeta CDR3 regions were amplified from genomic DNA using the immunoSEQ Assay, a bias-controlled multiplex PCR. The original pipeline was this. The number of nucleated cells in each sample was estimated by amplification of reference gene primers within the assay. Sequence reads were collapsed and filtered to measure the absolute abundance of every unique TCRbeta CDR3 rearrangement. For each sample, productive Simpson clonality was calculated by taking the square root of Simpson's diversity index across productive rearrangements. TCRdb's version of the immuneACCESS table is confined to in-frame rearrangements and falls short of the full clone set. An unresolved V gene accounts for under half of the shortfall where checked; the remainder is of unknown origin. Clonal size and the V and J genes are those of that table, whereas D and trimming came from the DNA. The sample data list hundreds of thousands of clones, and 86% of these were observed just once. The ten largest clones take up roughly 4.9% of the sample.

Enrolling through a virtual design, the prospective study's participants ranged in age from about 18 to 100 years and lived across roughly 23 United States geographic areas. In the prospective study, cohorts were assigned on the basis of participant-reported clinical history obtained from a screening survey and a study questionnaire. Exposed participants were defined as having been in contact with someone with a PCR-confirmed or clinician-diagnosed COVID-19 case within 2 weeks of study entry. In the prospective study, mobile phlebotomists collected whole blood, serum and a nasopharyngeal or oropharyngeal swab from each participant. Over a roughly 2-month period, participants in the prospective study had the option of providing additional blood draws and questionnaires. Before DNA extraction, prospective study blood samples were shipped either frozen or at room temperature.

What was sequenced was PBMCs or T cells enriched from blood (not recorded which). This chain is built from TRBV2 and TRBJ1-6, with 7 middle bases fitting TRBD1. The TCR sequence derives from a woman in her thirties who had been exposed to COVID-19. The CDR3 protein sequence reads: CASSLTGAGLSPLHF. The sequenced DNA is TGTGCCAGCAGTTTAACAGGGGCCGGCCTTTCACCCCTCCACTTT.